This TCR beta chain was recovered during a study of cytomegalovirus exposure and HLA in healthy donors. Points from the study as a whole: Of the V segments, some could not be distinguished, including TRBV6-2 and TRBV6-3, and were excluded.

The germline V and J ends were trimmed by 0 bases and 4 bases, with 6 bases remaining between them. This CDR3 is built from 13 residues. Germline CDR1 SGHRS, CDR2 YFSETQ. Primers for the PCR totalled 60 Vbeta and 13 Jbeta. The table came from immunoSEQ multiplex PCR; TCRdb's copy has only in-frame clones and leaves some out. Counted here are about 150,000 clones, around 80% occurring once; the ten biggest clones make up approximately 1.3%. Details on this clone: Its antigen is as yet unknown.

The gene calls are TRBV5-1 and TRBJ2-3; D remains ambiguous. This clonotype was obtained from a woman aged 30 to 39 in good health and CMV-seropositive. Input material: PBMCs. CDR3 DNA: TGCGCCAGCAGCTTGGAACTCCCAGATACGCAGTATTTT. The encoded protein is CASSLELPDTQYF.